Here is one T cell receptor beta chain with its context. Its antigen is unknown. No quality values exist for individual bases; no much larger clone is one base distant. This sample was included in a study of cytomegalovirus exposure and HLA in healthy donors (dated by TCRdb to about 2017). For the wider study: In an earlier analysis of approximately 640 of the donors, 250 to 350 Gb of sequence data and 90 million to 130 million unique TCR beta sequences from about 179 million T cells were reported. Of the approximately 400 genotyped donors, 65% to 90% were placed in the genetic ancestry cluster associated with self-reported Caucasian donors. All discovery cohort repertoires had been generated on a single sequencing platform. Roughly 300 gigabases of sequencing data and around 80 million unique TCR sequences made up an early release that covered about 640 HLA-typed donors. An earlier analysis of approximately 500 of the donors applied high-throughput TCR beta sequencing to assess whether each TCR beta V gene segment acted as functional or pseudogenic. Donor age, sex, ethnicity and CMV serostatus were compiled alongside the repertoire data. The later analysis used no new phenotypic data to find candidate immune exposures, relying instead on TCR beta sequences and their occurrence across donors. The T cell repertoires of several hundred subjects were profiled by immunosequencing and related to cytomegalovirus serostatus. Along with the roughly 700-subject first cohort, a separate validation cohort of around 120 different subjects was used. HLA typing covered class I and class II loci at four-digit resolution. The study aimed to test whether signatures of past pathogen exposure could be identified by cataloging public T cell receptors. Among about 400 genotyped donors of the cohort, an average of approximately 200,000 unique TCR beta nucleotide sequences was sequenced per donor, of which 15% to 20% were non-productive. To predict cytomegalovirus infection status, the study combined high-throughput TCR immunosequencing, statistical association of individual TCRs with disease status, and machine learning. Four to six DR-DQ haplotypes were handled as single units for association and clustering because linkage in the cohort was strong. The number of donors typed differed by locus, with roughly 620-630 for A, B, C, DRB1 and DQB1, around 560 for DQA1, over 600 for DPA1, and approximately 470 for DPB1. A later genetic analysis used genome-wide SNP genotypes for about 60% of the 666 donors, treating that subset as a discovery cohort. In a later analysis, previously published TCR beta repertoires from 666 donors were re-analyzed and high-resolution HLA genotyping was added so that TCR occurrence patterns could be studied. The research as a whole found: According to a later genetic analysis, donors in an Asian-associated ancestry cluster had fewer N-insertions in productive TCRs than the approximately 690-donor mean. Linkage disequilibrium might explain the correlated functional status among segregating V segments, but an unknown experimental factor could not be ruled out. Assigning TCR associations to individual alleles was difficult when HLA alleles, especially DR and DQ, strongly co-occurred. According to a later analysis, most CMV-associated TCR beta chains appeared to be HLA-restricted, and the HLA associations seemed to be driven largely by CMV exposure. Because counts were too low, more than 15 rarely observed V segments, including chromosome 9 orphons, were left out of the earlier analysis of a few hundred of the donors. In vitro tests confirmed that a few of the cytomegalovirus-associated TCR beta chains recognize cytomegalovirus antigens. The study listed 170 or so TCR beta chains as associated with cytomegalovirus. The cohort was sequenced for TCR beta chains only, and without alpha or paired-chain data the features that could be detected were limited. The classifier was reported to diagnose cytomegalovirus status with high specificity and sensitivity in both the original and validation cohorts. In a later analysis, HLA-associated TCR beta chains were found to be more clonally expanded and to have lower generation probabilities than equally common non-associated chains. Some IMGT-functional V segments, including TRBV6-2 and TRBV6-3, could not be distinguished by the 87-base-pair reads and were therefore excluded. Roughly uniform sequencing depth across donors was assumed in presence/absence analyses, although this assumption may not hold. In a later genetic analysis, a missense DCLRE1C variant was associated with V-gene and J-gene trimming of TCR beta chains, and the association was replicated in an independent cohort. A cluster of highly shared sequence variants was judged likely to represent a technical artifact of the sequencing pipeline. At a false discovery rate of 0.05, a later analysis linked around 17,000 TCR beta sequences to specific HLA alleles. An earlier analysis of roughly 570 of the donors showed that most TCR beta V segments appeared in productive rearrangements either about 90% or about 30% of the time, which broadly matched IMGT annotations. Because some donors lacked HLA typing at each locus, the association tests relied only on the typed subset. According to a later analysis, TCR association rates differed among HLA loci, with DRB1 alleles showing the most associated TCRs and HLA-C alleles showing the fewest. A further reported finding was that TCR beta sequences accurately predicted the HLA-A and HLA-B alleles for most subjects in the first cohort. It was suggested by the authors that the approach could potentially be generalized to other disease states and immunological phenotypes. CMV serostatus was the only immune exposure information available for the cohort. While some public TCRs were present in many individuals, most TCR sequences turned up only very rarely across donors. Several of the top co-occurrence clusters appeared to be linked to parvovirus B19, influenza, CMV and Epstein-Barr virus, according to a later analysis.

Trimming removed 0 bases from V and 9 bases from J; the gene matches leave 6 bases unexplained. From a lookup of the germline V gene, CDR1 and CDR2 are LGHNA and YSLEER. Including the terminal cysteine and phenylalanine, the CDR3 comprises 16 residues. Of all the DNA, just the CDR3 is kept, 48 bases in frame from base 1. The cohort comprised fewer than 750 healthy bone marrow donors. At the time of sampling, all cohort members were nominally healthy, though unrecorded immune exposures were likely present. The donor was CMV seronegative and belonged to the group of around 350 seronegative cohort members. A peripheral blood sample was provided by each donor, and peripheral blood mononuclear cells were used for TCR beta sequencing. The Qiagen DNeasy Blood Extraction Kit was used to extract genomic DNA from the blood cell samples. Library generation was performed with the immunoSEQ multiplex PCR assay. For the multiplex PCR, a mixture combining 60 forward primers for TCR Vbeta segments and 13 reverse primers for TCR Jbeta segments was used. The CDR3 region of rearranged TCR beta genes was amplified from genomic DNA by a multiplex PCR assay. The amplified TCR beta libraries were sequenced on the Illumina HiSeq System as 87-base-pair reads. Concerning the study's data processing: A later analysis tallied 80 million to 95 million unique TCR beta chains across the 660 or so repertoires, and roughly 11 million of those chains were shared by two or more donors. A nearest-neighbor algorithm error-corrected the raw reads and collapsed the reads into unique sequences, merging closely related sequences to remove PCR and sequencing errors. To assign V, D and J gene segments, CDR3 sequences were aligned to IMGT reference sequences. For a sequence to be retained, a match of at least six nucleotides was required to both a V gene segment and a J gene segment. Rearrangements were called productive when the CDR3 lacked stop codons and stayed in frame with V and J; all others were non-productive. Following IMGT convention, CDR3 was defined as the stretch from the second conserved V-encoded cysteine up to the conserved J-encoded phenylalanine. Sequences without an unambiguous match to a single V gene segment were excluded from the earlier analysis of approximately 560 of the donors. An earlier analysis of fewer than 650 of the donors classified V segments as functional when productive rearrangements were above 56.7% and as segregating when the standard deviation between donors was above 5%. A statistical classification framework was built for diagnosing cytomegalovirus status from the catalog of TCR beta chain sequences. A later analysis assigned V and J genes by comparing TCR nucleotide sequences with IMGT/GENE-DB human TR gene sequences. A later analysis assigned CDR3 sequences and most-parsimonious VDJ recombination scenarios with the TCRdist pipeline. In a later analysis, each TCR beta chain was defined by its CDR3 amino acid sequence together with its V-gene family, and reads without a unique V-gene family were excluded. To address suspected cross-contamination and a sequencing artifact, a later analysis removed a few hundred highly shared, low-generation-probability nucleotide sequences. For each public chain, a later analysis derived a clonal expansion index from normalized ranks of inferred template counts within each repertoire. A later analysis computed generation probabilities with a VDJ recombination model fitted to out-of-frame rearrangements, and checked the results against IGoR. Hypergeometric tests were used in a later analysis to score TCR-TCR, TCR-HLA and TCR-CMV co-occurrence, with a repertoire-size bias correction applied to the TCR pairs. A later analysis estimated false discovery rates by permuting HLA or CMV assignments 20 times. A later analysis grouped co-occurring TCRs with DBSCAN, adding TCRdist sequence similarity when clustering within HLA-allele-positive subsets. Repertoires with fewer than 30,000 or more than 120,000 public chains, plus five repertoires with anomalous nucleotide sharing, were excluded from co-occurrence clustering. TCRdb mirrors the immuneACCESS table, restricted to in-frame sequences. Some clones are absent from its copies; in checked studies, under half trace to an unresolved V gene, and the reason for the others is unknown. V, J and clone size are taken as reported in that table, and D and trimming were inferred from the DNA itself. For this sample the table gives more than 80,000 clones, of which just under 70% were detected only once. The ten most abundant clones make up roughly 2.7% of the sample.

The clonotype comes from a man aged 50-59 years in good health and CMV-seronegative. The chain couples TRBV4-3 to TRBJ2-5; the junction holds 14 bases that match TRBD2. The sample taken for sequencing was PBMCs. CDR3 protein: CASSQDWGLAGVAQYF. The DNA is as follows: TGCGCCAGCAGCCAAGACTGGGGACTAGCGGGGGTGGCCCAGTACTTC.